This TCR beta chain was obtained from a study of CD8+ T cells in alopecia areata. As the sequencing template, cDNA was produced by extracting RNA and reverse transcribing it. Profiling relied on immunoSEQ multiplex PCR, and the TCRdb table lists in-frame clones only, not all of them. The sample shows roughly 150,000 clones, approximately 87% of them seen only once. Findings and limits, study-wide: Relative to mice, TCR sharing across patients was less clear, a difference possibly HLA-related.

Germline CDR1 is SGHDT and CDR2 is YYEEEE. With 3 bases removed from V and 2 bases from J, the gap between germline ends came to 12 bases. The CDR3 contains 14 residues. A note on this clone: The antigen remains unidentified.

The sequencing used CD8+ T cells sorted from blood, collected at week 0. The gene calls are TRBV5-6 and TRBJ2-7, with D perhaps TRBD2 (6 bases). The source is a human donor with alopecia areata. CDR3 DNA: TGTGCCAGCAGCTCCGCCCAGCGGGCCTACGAGCAGTACTTC. Translated: CASSSAQRAYEQYF. Full variable domain (remainder filled in from reference TRBV5-6 and TRBJ2-7): DAGVTQSPTHLIKTRGQQVTLRCSPKSGHDTVSWYQQALGQGPQFIFQYYEEEERQRGNFPDRFSGHQFPNYSSELNVNALLLGDSALYLCASSSAQRAYEQYFGPGTRLTVT.